Below are 9 T cell receptor beta chains sequenced from a single sample in a study of shared clonotypes between healthy human individuals. Profiled with immunoSEQ multiplex PCR; TCRdb holds only in-frame clones, not every one. The sample contains approximately 740,000 clones, around 67% of which appear only once. The sample comprised memory CD4+ T cells sorted from blood. Subset noted: CD45RA-negative fraction. These receptors all stem from a woman aged 25 to 39 in good health.

The chain carries TRBV5-8 and TRBJ2-3, with 9 bases matching TRBD1. This CDR3 spans 16 amino acids. Germline V CDR1 and CDR2: SGHTS, YDEGEE. After removal of 4 bases from V and 5 bases from J, the junction contained 11 bases not matched to a gene. Here the CDR3 reads CASSASGQGVGDTQYF. CDR3 nucleotide sequence: TGTGCCAGCAGCGCCTCGGGACAGGGAGTTGGAGATACGCAGTATTTT.

In regard to this clone: The same CDR3 arises from other DNA sequences in this sample as well. The chain combines TRBV4-1 with TRBJ1-5; D possibly corresponds to TRBD1 (6 bases). The CDR3 totals 16 residues. Per germline, CDR1 MGHRA and CDR2 YSYEKL. V dropped 4 bases and J dropped 0 bases, with 13 bases sitting between them. The chain's CDR3 is CASSPGQTYSNQPQHF. The CDR3 DNA follows: TGCGCCAGCAGCCCAGGACAGACTTATAGCAATCAGCCCCAGCATTTT.

This rearrangement joins TRBV6-6 to TRBJ2-1; TRBD2 is a possible D gene (6 bases). This CDR3 has 12 amino acids. The germline CDR1 and CDR2 sequences are MNHNY and SVGAGI (reference sequence). The V end was cut by 3 bases, the J end by 10 bases, with 10 bases between. Here the CDR3 reads CASSYDGGEQFF. CDR3 nucleotide sequence: TGTGCCAGCAGTTATGATGGGGGGGAGCAGTTCTTC.

The table lists this clone with a few counts. Written as DNA, the CDR3 is TGTGCCAGCATGAACGGGACTAGGTTCCACGAGCAGTACTTC. The encoded protein is CASMNGTRFHEQYF. The chain has TRBV6-4 and TRBJ2-7, with TRBD2 matching 8 bases. This CDR3 comprises 14 residues. Germline CDR1 reads MRHNA; CDR2 reads SNTAGT. J gave up 5 bases and V 7 bases, and 10 bases lay outside the gene matches.

The chain recombines TRBV9 with TRBJ2-3, with 7 bases fitting TRBD2. CDR1 and CDR2 from the germline V gene are SGDLS and YYNGEE. The CDR3 has 18 residues. With V trimmed by 0 bases and J by 2 bases, 12 bases remained unmatched. The CDR3 reads CASSVALSSGGVTDTQYF. The CDR3 bases are TGTGCCAGCAGCGTAGCTCTGTCTAGCGGAGGGGTCACAGATACGCAGTATTTT.

This rearrangement joins TRBV7-9 to TRBJ2-1; 10 nucleotides align to TRBD2. V was clipped by 7 bases and J by 3 bases; unmatched bases: 9. Germline V gene lookup returns CDR1 SEHNR and CDR2 FQNEAQ (reference sequence). The CDR3 is 16 residues long. CDR3 nucleotide sequence: TGTGCCAGCAAAGCGAGGGCTAGCGGGAGCTACAATGAGCAGTTCTTC. Translation: CASKARASGSYNEQFF.

The table lists this clone with a few counts. The V gene is TRBV28, the J gene TRBJ2-4, with D perhaps TRBD2 (6 bases). Per germline, CDR1 MDHEN and CDR2 SYDVKM. V was shortened by 3 bases and J by 6 bases, with 6 bases between the two germline ends. This CDR3 comprises 12 residues. The CDR3 region has the DNA TGTGCCAGCAGTTTCGGGGGAAACATTCAGTACTTC. It encodes CASSFGGNIQYF.

The chain has TRBV11-2 and TRBJ1-1; the D gene is possibly TRBD1 (5 bases). This CDR3 has 16 amino acids. Germline CDR1 and CDR2: SGHAT and FQNNGV. Trimming removed 5 bases from V and 0 bases from J, with 16 bases in between. The CDR3 DNA reads as TGTGCCAGCAGCCCTGGAGGGGCGGGGATGAACACTGAAGCTTTCTTT. Residues: CASSPGGAGMNTEAFF.

This clone was counted a few times. CDR3 residues: CASSPPGGGMGTYEQYF. CDR3 bases: TGTGCCAGCAGTCCCCCCGGGGGGGGGATGGGGACCTACGAGCAGTACTTC. V gene TRBV28 combines with J gene TRBJ2-7; 8 positions agree with TRBD2. CDR1 is MDHEN and CDR2 is SYDVKM in the germline V gene. The V segment lost 5 bases and the J segment 2 bases; nucleotides outside the gene matches: 14. There are 17 residues in the CDR3.